This T cell receptor beta chain comes out of a study of shared clonotypes between healthy human individuals. This clone was recorded once. The assay was immunoSEQ multiplex PCR, and TCRdb's table has in-frame clones only and misses some. The repertoire has 2 million to 2.5 million clones, around 95% of them found once; the top ten carry over 0.1%. The origin of this receptor is a man aged 18 to 29 in good health. Material: naive CD4+ T cells sorted from blood. Subset: CD45RA+ positively selected.

CDR3 DNA sequence: TGTGCCAGCTCACCGTCAACGGACAGAAATTCACCCCTCCACTTT. Translation: CASSPSTDRNSPLHF. The V and J genes are TRBV18 and TRBJ1-6; a weak D match, TRBD1 (6 bases). V lost 3 bases and J 7 bases, leaving 13 bases between the germline ends. The CDR3 has 15 amino acids. Per the germline V gene, CDR1 is KGHSH and CDR2 is LQKENI. The complete variable domain, with remaining parts taken from reference TRBV18 and TRBJ1-6, reads NAGVMQNPRHLVRRRGQEARLRCSPMKGHSHVYWYRQLPEEGLKFMVYLQKENIIDESGMPKERFSAEFPKEGPSILRIQQVVRGDSAAYFCASSPSTDRNSPLHFGNGTRLTVT.